Ten or more counts support the clone carrying this T cell receptor beta chain. Its antigen is not known. Using RNA transcripts as the source, TCR beta CDR3 regions were amplified. The HTBI primer set drove a first-round RT-PCR of the TCR CDR3. TCRdb ran MiXCR on the multiplex PCR reads and lists one entry per CDR3 protein. The sample contains 640,000 or so distinct CDR3 sequences, over 12% of which appear only once. The record originates from a study of T cells in Graves' hyperthyroidism and ophthalmopathy. The wider study: Initial diagnosis, before any treatment, was when peripheral blood was collected.

Study findings and constraints: In the blood, most expanded thyroid clonotypes above 0.001 appeared as well.

Diagnosing involved the use of clinical symptoms, serum thyroxine and TRAb, thyroid ultrasound and orbital computed tomography. J gave up 8 bases and V 5 bases, and 3 bases lay outside the gene matches. Per germline, CDR1 GTSNPN and CDR2 SVGIG (reference sequence). The CDR3 is 12 residues long. The rearrangement uses TRBV30 and TRBJ2-4, with 10 bases fitting TRBD1. Sequenced: blood. This clonotype was obtained from a woman aged 18-29 years with Graves' ophthalmopathy. CDR3 sequence reads: CAWGQGGHIQYF. The CDR3 region has the DNA TGTGCCTGGGGACAGGGGGGTCACATTCAGTACTTC.